This T cell receptor beta chain was recorded in a study of STAT5B mutations in CD4+ large granular lymphocyte leukemia. Study context: Among healthy controls, a particular HLA allele went with more CDR3 'QG' motifs.

This was a survey-level run. Profiling relied on immunoSEQ multiplex PCR, and the TCRdb table lists in-frame clones only, not all of them. The sample contains approximately 40,000 clones, around 85% of which appear only once. General study points: The CD4+ versus CD8+ T-LGLL clonality difference may reflect limited sample size.

Germline loops: CDR1 SGDLS, CDR2 YYNGEE. V lost 0 bases to trimming and J lost 2 bases, with 9 bases between them. The CDR3 loop spans 15 amino acids. Comments on this clone: Its antigen is as yet unknown.

What was sequenced was CD4+ T cells from blood buffy coats. This receptor was taken from a human donor in good health. The chain couples TRBV9 to TRBJ1-3; D uncertain. The CDR3 loop is CASSVEPGAGNTIYF. CDR3 bases: TGTGCCAGCAGCGTAGAGCCGGGCGCTGGAAACACCATATATTTT.